Each of the 10 T cell receptor beta chains below was sequenced from the same sample in a study of blood T cell repertoires in COVID-19. Clones were read by immunoSEQ multiplex PCR, and TCRdb kept only the in-frame ones, dropping some. The data contain 300,000 or so clones, roughly 89% of them singletons. Sequenced material: PBMCs or T cells enriched from blood (not recorded which). The source is a woman in her fifties or sixties who had been exposed to COVID-19.

The rearrangement uses TRBV5-1 and TRBJ2-4, with 12 bases identical to TRBD1. The CDR3 covers 20 residues. Trimming at V came to 4 bases and at J to 0 bases, leaving 14 bases not matched to a gene. The germline gives CDR1 SGHRS, CDR2 YFSETQ. The CDR3 loop reads CASSVPGQGANLLAKNIQYF. The DNA of the CDR3 is TGCGCCAGCAGCGTACCGGGACAGGGGGCCAATCTTTTAGCCAAAAACATTCAGTACTTC.

V usage is TRBV19 and J usage is TRBJ2-1; possibly TRBD2 for D (6 bases). Trimming took 5 bases from V and 7 from J, leaving 24 bases between them. Germline values: CDR1 LNHDA, CDR2 SQIVND (reference sequence). The CDR3 is 17 amino acids. For the CDR3, the DNA is TGTGCCAGTAGTCCATTGCCGGGTCTAGCGAAAAGGAATGAGCAGTTCTTC. It specifies CASSPLPGLAKRNEQFF. Supplemented by reference TRBV19 and TRBJ2-1, the full variable domain reads DGGITQSPKYLFRKEGQNVTLSCEQNLNHDAMYWYRQDPGQGLRLIYYSQIVNDFQKGDIAEGYSVSREKKESFPLTVTSAQKNPTAFYLCASSPLPGLAKRNEQFFGPGTRLTVL.

The chain recombines TRBV25-1 with TRBJ2-7, with 11 bases aligning to TRBD1. Per germline, CDR1 MGHDK and CDR2 SYGVNS. The CDR3 length is 15 residues. With V trimmed by 3 bases and J by 4 bases, 5 bases remained unmatched. The DNA for the CDR3 is TGTGCCAGCAGTGATATGGACAGGGGGCGTTACGAGCAGTACTTC. Translation gives CASSDMDRGRYEQYF.

This chain joins TRBV7-8 and TRBJ2-3; 14 bases align to TRBD2. The V and J ends lost 7 bases and 4 bases, in that order; junction bases with no gene match: 10. The CDR3 contains 17 residues. Germline V CDR1 and CDR2: SGHVS, FQNEAQ. The CDR3 DNA reads as TGTGCCAGCACCTTTGCTTGGACTAGCGGGGGGCCAGATACGCAGTATTTT. This gives the protein CASTFAWTSGGPDTQYF.

The V call is TRBV19, the J call TRBJ1-5; TRBD1 aligns across 9 bases. The trim removed 3 bases at V and 4 bases at J, leaving 4 bases unmatched. Per germline, CDR1 LNHDA and CDR2 SQIVND (reference sequence). This CDR3 has 15 amino acids. Here the CDR3 reads CASSITGGANQPQHF. CDR3 nucleotides: TGTGCCAGTAGTATCACAGGGGGCGCGAATCAGCCCCAGCATTTT.

The chain carries TRBV3-1 (or the pseudogene TRBV3-2) and TRBJ2-1; 11 nucleotides align to TRBD2. The junction had 8 bases not matched to a gene; V was cut back by 4 bases and J by 3 bases. Looked up from germline, CDR1 is LGHDT and CDR2 is YNNKEL (reference sequence). There are 17 residues in the CDR3. The CDR3 bases are TGTGCCAGCAGCCGTCCGTTAGCGGGGGGGCTCTACAATGAGCAGTTCTTC. It yields the protein CASSRPLAGGLYNEQFF.

The chain joins TRBV19 to TRBJ1-1; tentative D call: TRBD1 (5 bases). Germline assignment: CDR1 LNHDA and CDR2 SQIVND (reference sequence). This CDR3 contains 15 residues. V was clipped by 6 bases and J by 0 bases, with 14 bases between them. The CDR3 reads CASSPGGRLNTEAFF. CDR3 in DNA: TGTGCCAGTAGCCCCGGGGGGAGATTGAACACTGAAGCTTTCTTT.

This chain joins TRBV5-5 and TRBJ1-5; possibly TRBD1 for D (6 bases). V lost 1 base to trimming and J lost 7 bases, with 18 bases between them. This CDR3 is 16 amino acids long. Germline CDR1 SGHKS, CDR2 YYEKEE (reference sequence). CDR3 amino acids: CASSLTGARGNQPQHF. CDR3 coding DNA: TGTGCCAGCAGCTTGACCGGGGCCAGGGGTAACCAGCCCCAGCATTTT.

The chain uses TRBV5-1 and TRBJ1-2; 7 nucleotides line up with TRBD1. CDR1 is SGHRS, CDR2 YFSETQ, per germline. The CDR3 has 13 residues. Trimming cost V 9 bases and J 8 bases; bases outside gene matches: 13. This CDR3 is CAIRQGNLPGYTF. The CDR3 DNA sequence: TGCGCCATAAGACAGGGCAACCTTCCGGGCTACACCTTC.

The chain carries TRBV29-1 and TRBJ1-5, with TRBD1 matching over 7 bases. Trimming removed 7 bases from V and 5 bases from J; junction bases left unmatched: 5. The CDR3 is 12 residues long. Per germline, CDR1 SQVTM and CDR2 ANQGSEA. CDR3 region: CSARTGDQPQHF. The DNA for the CDR3 is TGCAGCGCCCGGACAGGTGATCAGCCCCAGCATTTT.